This T cell receptor beta chain was profiled in a study of CD8 T cells in Susac syndrome (dated by TCRdb to the late 2010s). About the full investigation: Whether CD8+ T cell activation and differentiation in Susac syndrome was antigen driven was tested using repertoire sequencing. The paper's findings and limits, for the study overall: The study acknowledged that relatively few individuals were included in the TCR sequencing and HLA analysis.

Peripheral blood CD8+ and CD4+ T cells from healthy donors, Susac syndrome patients and multiple sclerosis patients were profiled using high-throughput TCR beta sequencing. Healthy donors were age- and sex-matched controls. Bulk CD8+ and CD4+ T cells were purified magnetically by negative isolation, whereas CD8+ TEMRA cells were enriched by FACS. Blood was drawn into EDTA tubes, processed within 24 hours, and PBMCs were isolated by density gradient centrifugation. PBMCs intended for TCR sequencing were frozen in liquid nitrogen and were later thawed in a 37 degrees C water bath. A purity of at least 90% was achieved for sorted or isolated CD4+, CD8+ and CD8+ TEMRA cells. For this chain, trimming is 6 bases at the V end and 2 bases at the J end, and the number of junction bases without a gene match is 8. Including the terminal cysteine and phenylalanine, the CDR3 comprises 15 residues. Of the read, only the CDR3 DNA is kept; its 45 bases are in frame from base 1. Sequences LNHDA (CDR1) and SQIVND (CDR2) are obtained from the germline V gene (reference sequence).

RNA was extracted with the RNeasy kit and 0.5 to 1 ug was reverse transcribed using random hexamers. The immunoSEQ multiplex PCR assay, covering 54 Vbeta and 13 Jbeta segments, was used to amplify TCR beta CDR3 regions. PCR amplification bias was corrected using a synthetic template baseline for primer optimization and computational correction. The study's own analysis went as follows. Reads were annotated to V, D and J genes according to IMGT and were analyzed with immunoSEQ Analyzer, with only productive sequences retained. Clonality was calculated as one minus the Shannon entropy normalized by log2 of the number of productive unique sequences. For each patient and control, public and private clones were evaluated within the 100 most prevalent clones. Clones were defined as Susac-specific when absent from the healthy and MS cohorts, from approximately 970 published viral clones and from other ImmuneACCESS disease sequences. In TCRdb, the public reads were trimmed at Q25 with fastp and aligned with MiXCR, with productive beta chains retained. One record per CDR3 amino acid sequence lists the most common genes and DNA. The V and J calls come from TCRdb's annotation, not from the publication. This sample lists more than 85,000 distinct CDR3 sequences; roughly 95% were detected once. The biggest ten clones account for roughly 0.096% of the sample.

This clonotype was seen a handful of times. No antigen is known for it. Base qualities were left out, and no much larger clone turns up one base away. Sequencing used CD4+ T cells from PBMCs. This receptor was obtained from a human donor in good health. The chain joins TRBV19 to TRBJ2-7; 9 bases in between match TRBD2. This receptor carries the CDR3 CASSSAGGQTYEQYF. The DNA is as follows: TGTGCCAGTAGCTCCGCGGGGGGGCAGACCTACGAGCAGTACTTC.